This entry is about one T cell receptor beta chain. Antigen unknown. Only CD45RO-negative cells positively selected for CCR7 counted as naive CD8 cells, so terminally differentiated effector memory CD45RA+ cells were excluded. This record comes from a study of shared clonotypes between healthy human individuals. General study findings and limits: Despite large depth, rarefaction showed incomplete sorted-subset sequencing. Naive subsets, compared against memory subsets, generally had larger estimated richness values.

The repertoire was sequenced with immunoSEQ multiplex PCR; TCRdb's copy has only in-frame clones and lacks some. This table holds 760,000 or so clones, about 97% found once. CDR1 and CDR2 (germline): SGHDN, FVKESK. The length of the CDR3 is 14 residues. V shed 2 bases and J shed 2 bases, with 9 bases lying between them. This rearrangement joins TRBV14 to TRBJ1-1; D remains unclear. The clonotype comes from a man aged 25-40 years in good health. The sequencing input was naive CD8+ T cells sorted from blood. CDR3 sequence reads: CASSQSGSNTEAFF. The CDR3 coding sequence is TGTGCCAGCAGCCAATCCGGGTCTAACACTGAAGCTTTCTTT. The full variable domain, with the rest looked up from reference TRBV14 and TRBJ1-1, is EAGVTQFPSHSVIEKGQTVTLRCDPISGHDNLYWYRRVMGKEIKFLLHFVKESKQDESGMPNNRFLAERTGGTYSTLKVQPAELEDSGVYFCASSQSGSNTEAFFGQGTRLTVV.